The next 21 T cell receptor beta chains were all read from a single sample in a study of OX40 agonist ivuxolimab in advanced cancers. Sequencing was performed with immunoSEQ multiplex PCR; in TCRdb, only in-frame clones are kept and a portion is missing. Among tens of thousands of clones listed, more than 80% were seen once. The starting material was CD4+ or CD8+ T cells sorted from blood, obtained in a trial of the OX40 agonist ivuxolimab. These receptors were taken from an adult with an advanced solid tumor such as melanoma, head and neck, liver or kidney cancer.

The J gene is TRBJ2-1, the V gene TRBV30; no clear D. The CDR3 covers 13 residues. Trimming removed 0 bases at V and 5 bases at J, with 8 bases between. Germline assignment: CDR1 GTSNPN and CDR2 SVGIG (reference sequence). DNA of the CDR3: TGTGCCTGGAGTGTAATTCGAGACAATGAGCAGTTCTTC. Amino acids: CAWSVIRDNEQFF.

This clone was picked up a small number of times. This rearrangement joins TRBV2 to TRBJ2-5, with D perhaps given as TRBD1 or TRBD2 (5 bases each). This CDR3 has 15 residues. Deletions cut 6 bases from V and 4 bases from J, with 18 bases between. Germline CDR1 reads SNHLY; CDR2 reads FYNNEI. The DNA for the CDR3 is TGTGCCAGCAGAGACGGGACCCTAGGGGTAGAGACCCAGTACTTC. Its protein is CASRDGTLGVETQYF.

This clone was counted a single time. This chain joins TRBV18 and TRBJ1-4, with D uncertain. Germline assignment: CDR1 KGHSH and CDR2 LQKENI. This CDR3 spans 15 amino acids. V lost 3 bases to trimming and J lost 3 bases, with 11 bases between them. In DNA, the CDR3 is TGTGCCAGCTCACCGGATGAGTTAGCTAATGAAAAACTGTTTTTT. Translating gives CASSPDELANEKLFF.

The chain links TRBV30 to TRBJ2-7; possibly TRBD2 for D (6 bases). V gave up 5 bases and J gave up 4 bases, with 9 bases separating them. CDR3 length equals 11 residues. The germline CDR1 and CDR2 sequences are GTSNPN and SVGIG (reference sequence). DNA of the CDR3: TGTGCCTGGGGTGGACTATACGAGCAGTACTTC. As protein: CAWGGLYEQYF. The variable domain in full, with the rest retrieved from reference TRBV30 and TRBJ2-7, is SQTIHQWPATLVQPVGSPLSLECTVEGTSNPNLYWYRQAAGRGLQLLFYSVGIGQISSEVPQNLSASRPQDRQFILSSKKLLLSDSGFYLCAWGGLYEQYFGPGTRLTVT.

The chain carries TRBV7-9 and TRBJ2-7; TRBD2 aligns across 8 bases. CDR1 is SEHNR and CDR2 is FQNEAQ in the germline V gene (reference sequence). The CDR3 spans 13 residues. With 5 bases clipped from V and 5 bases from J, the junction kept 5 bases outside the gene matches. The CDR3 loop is CASSPGTSHEQYF. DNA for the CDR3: TGTGCCAGCAGCCCCGGGACTAGTCACGAGCAGTACTTC.

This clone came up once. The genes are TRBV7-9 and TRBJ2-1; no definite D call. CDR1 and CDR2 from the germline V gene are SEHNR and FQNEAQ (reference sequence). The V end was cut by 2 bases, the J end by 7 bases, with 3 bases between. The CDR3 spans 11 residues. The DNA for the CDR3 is TGTGCCAGCAGCTTACGTAATGAGCAGTTCTTC. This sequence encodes CASSLRNEQFF.

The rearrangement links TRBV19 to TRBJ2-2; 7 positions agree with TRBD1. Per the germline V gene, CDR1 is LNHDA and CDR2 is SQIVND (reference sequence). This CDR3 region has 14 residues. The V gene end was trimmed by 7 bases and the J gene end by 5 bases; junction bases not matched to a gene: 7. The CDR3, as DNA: TGTGCCAGTAATTCAAGGGGGCGAACCGGGGAGCTGTTTTTT. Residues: CASNSRGRTGELFF.

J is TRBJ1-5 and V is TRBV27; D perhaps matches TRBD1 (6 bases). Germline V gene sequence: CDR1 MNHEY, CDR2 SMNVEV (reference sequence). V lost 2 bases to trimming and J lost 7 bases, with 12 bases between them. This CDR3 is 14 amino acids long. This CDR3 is CASSLVGGDQPQHF. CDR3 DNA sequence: TGTGCCAGCAGTTTAGTAGGGGGAGACCAGCCCCAGCATTTT.

In nucleotides, the CDR3 is TGTGCCAGCAGTTTTCGCGACAGATTTAATGAAAAACTGTTTTTT. It codes for CASSFRDRFNEKLFF. V gene TRBV2 combines with J gene TRBJ1-4; TRBD1 might be the D (5 bases). CDR3 length: 15 residues. Looked up from germline, CDR1 is SNHLY and CDR2 is FYNNEI. Trimming pared 5 bases from V and 4 bases from J, leaving 14 bases between.

CDR3 nucleotides: TGTGCCAGCAGCTCGGAGGGGGAGACCCAGTACTTC. It is translated as CASSSEGETQYF. This sequence joins TRBV11-2 and TRBJ2-5, with D maybe TRBD2 (6 bases). Germline CDR1 is SGHAT and CDR2 is FQNNGV. The V end lost 4 bases, the J end lost 5 bases, and 8 bases lay between the germline ends. The CDR3 length is 12 residues.

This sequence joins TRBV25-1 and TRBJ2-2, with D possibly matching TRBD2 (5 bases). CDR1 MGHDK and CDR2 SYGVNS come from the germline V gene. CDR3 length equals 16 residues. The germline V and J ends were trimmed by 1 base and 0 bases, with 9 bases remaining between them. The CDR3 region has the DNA TGTGCCAGCAGTGAATTGGGAGACACGAACACCGGGGAGCTGTTTTTT. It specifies CASSELGDTNTGELFF.

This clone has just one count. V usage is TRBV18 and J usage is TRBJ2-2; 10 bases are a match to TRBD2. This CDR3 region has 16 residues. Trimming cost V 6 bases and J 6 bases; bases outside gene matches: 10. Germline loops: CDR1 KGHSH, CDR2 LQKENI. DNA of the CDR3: TGTGCCAGCTCGCCGCTAGCGGGAGTAATCCCCGGGGAGCTGTTTTTT. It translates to CASSPLAGVIPGELFF.

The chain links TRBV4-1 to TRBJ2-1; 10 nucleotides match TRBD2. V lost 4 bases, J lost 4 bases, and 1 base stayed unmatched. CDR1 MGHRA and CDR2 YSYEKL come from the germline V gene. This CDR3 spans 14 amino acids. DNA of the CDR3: TGCGCCAGCAGCCGACTAGCGGGTTACAATGAGCAGTTCTTC. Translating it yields CASSRLAGYNEQFF.

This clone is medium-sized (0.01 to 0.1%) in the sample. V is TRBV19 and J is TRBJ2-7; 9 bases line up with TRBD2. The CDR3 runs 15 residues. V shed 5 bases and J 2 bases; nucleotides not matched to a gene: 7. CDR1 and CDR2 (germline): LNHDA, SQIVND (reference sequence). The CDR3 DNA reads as TGTGCCAGTAGTCCCCGGACTAGCGCGACCTACGAGCAGTACTTC. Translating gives CASSPRTSATYEQYF.

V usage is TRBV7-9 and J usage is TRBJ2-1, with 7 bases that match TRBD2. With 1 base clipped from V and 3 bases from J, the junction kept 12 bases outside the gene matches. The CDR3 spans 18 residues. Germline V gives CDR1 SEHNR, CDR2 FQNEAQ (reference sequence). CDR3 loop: CASSLGGSGSPYYNEQFF. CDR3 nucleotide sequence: TGTGCCAGCAGCTTAGGGGGTAGCGGGTCCCCTTACTACAATGAGCAGTTCTTC. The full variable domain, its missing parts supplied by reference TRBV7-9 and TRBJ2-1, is DTGVSQNPRHKITKRGQNVTFRCDPISEHNRLYWYRQTLGQGPEFLTYFQNEAQLEKSRLLSDRFSAERPKGSFSTLEIQRTEQGDSAMYLCASSLGGSGSPYYNEQFFGPGTRLTVL.

The DNA for the CDR3 is TGCGCCAGCACCAGGGACAGCCCGGGCACAGATACGCAGTATTTT. The encoded protein is CASTRDSPGTDTQYF. This chain connects TRBV5-1 to TRBJ2-3; 7 nucleotides align to TRBD1. With 6 bases clipped from V and 1 base from J, the junction kept 8 bases outside the gene matches. The CDR3 spans 15 residues. Germline-derived CDR1 and CDR2 are SGHRS and YFSETQ.

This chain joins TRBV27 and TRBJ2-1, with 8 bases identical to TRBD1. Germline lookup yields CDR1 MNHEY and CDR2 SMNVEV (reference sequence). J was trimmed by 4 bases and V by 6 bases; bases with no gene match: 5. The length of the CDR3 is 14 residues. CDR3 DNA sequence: TGTGCCAGCAGAAAACAGGGGGGATACAATGAGCAGTTCTTC. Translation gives CASRKQGGYNEQFF.

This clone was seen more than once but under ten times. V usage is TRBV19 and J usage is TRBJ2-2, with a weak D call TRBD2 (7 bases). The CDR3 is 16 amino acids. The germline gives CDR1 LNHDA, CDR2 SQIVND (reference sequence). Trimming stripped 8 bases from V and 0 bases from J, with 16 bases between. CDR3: CASGGAGHPNTGELFF. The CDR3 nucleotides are TGTGCCAGTGGTGGAGCGGGACACCCGAACACCGGGGAGCTGTTTTTT.

CDR3 in DNA: TGTGCCAGCAGCTTGGACAGGGGGTTTCGGTATGGCTACACCTTC. Translating gives CASSLDRGFRYGYTF. The chain has TRBV5-4 and TRBJ1-2, with 8 bases that match TRBD1. Germline CDR1 SGHNT, CDR2 YYREEE (reference sequence). The CDR3 covers 15 residues. After removal of 0 bases from V and 5 bases from J, the junction contained 6 bases not matched to a gene.

CDR3 region: CASSLGRLNTEAFF. CDR3 DNA: TGTGCCAGCAGTCTAGGACGGTTGAACACTGAAGCTTTCTTT. The chain couples TRBV6-4 to TRBJ1-1; no definite D call. Per germline, CDR1 MRHNA and CDR2 SNTAGT. V was trimmed by 5 bases and J by 0 bases, leaving 10 bases between them. The CDR3 is made up of 14 amino acids.

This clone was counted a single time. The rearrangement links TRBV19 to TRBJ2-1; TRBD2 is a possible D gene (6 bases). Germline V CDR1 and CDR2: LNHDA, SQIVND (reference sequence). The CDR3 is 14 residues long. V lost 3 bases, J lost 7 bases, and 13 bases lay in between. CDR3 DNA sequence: TGTGCCAGTAGTATTGGGGACTCCAAAAATGAGCAGTTCTTC. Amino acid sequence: CASSIGDSKNEQFF.